Each of the 10 T cell receptor beta chains below was sequenced from the same sample in a study of blood T cells in healthy people across ages. Together with a sample-barcoded 5' primer, a J-beta primer mix was included in a second PCR lasting about 6 to 11 cycles. Via MiXCR, TCRdb re-called the 5' RACE reads, giving one row per CDR3 protein. This table has about 1,800,000 distinct CDR3 sequences, roughly 27% appearing once. Sequenced material: blood. All receptors derive from a young woman in good health.

The gene calls are TRBV10-3 and TRBJ2-3; unclear D gene. This CDR3 region has 14 residues. Trimming removed 4 bases from V and 3 bases from J, with 11 bases in between. The germline V gene encodes CDR1 ENHRY and CDR2 SYGVKD. The CDR3 coding sequence is TGTGCCATCAGTGCGGCGGTTAGGACAGATACGCAGTATTTT. It translates to CAISAAVRTDTQYF.

This clonotype was detected many times. The CDR3: CSVDGDAGTGVRSVGYTF. CDR3 nucleotide sequence: TGCAGCGTTGACGGGGATGCCGGGACAGGGGTCAGATCAGTGGGCTACACCTTC. The chain is built from TRBV29-1 and TRBJ1-2; the match to TRBD1 covers 10 bases. V lost 3 bases, J lost 8 bases, and 21 bases stayed unmatched. The CDR3 length is 18 residues. Per the germline V gene, CDR1 is SQVTM and CDR2 is ANQGSEA.

V is TRBV12-3 or TRBV12-4 and J is TRBJ1-5; D remains ambiguous. The CDR3 totals 15 residues. V was shortened by 8 bases and J by 0 bases, with 14 bases between the two germline ends. CDR3 amino acids: CASGDQDHSNQPQHF. DNA of the CDR3: TGTGCCAGCGGTGATCAGGACCATAGCAATCAGCCCCAGCATTTT.

This clonotype was seen more than once but under ten times. This rearrangement joins TRBV3-1 to TRBJ1-1; the D is unclear. The CDR3 spans 14 residues. In germline, CDR1 is LGHDT, CDR2 YNNKEL (reference sequence). Trimming took off 2 bases at V and 4 bases at J, with 11 bases between the two ends. The CDR3 loop is CASSQRYRGTEAFF. As DNA, the CDR3 is TGTGCCAGCAGCCAACGTTACCGGGGCACTGAAGCTTTCTTT.

In regard to this clonotype: This is likely a read error, given that the CDR3 carries no conserved phenylalanine or tryptophan at its end. The rearrangement links TRBV5-1 to TRBJ2-5; 10 nucleotides agree with TRBD2. The CDR3 is 14 amino acids. The trim removed 5 bases at V and 5 bases at J, leaving 6 bases unmatched. Germline V CDR1 and CDR2: SGHRS, YFSETQ. The CDR3 loop reads CASRWGLASETQYI. CDR3 nucleotides: TGCGCCAGCAGATGGGGACTAGCGAGCGAGACCCAGTACATC.

This clonotype occurred a few times. The chain combines TRBV7-7 with TRBJ2-5; D assignment may be TRBD1 or TRBD2 (5 bases each). CDR3 size: 15 residues. V lost 8 bases and J 1 base, leaving 17 bases between the germline ends. Germline-derived CDR1 and CDR2 are SSHAT and FNYEAQ (reference sequence). CDR3 bases: TGTGCCAGCGTATCCGCGCGAGGGACCCAAGAGACCCAGTACTTC. Its translation: CASVSARGTQETQYF.

The chain combines TRBV6-2 or TRBV6-3 with TRBJ2-1; 10 bases are shared with TRBD2. The germline CDR1 and CDR2 sequences are MNHEY and SVGEGT. CDR3 length: 15 amino acids. With V trimmed by 6 bases and J by 0 bases, 2 bases remained unmatched. The CDR3 sequence: CASRSGRVSYNEQFF. DNA for the CDR3: TGTGCCAGCAGGAGCGGGAGGGTCTCCTACAATGAGCAGTTCTTC.

V gene TRBV20-1 combines with J gene TRBJ1-1; tentative D call: TRBD1 (5 bases). Germline V gives CDR1 DFQATT, CDR2 SNEGSKA (reference sequence). The V and J ends lost 2 bases and 0 bases respectively, with 7 bases between them. The CDR3 has 13 amino acids. The CDR3 sequence: CSARWGLNTEAFF. In DNA form, the CDR3 reads TGCAGTGCTAGATGGGGACTGAACACTGAAGCTTTCTTT.

The chain uses TRBV2 and TRBJ2-7; TRBD1 might be the D (6 bases). Trimming removed 10 bases from V and 3 bases from J, with 13 bases in between. The CDR3 extends over 12 amino acids. CDR1 and CDR2 from the germline V gene are SNHLY and FYNNEI. The CDR3 loop is CAITGTNYEQYF. CDR3 DNA sequence: TGTGCCATCACCGGGACAAACTACGAGCAGTACTTC.

The V gene is TRBV6-1, the J gene TRBJ2-3; D gene ambiguous. The germline V gene encodes CDR1 MNHNS and CDR2 SASEGT. Trimming took 6 bases from V and 4 from J, leaving 14 bases between them. The CDR3 loop spans 14 amino acids. Here the CDR3 DNA reads TGTGCCAGCAGAAGACCCAATCGGGCAGATACGCAGTATTTT. Its translation: CASRRPNRADTQYF.